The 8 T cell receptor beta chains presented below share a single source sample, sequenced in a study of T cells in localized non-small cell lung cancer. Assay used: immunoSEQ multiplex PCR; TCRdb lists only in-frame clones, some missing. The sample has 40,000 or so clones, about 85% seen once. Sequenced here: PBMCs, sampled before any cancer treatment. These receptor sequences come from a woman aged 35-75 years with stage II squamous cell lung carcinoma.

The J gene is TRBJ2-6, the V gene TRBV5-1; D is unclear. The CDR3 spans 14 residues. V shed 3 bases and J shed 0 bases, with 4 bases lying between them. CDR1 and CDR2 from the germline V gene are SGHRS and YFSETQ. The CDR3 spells CASSSFSGANVLTF. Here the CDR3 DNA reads TGCGCCAGCAGCTCCTTCTCTGGGGCCAACGTCCTGACTTTC.

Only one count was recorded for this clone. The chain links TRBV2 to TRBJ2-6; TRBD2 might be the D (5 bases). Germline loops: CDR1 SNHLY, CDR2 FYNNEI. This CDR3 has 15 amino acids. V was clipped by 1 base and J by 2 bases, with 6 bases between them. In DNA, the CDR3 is TGTGCCAGCAGTGAAGACGGGGCTGGGGCCAACGTCCTGACTTTC. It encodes CASSEDGAGANVLTF.

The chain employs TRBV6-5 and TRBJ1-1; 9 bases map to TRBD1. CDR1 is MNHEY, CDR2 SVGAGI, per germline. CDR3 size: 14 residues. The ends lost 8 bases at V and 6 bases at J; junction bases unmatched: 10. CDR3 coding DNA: TGTGCCAGCCGGACCGGGACAGGGCGTCCTGAAGCTTTCTTT. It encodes CASRTGTGRPEAFF.

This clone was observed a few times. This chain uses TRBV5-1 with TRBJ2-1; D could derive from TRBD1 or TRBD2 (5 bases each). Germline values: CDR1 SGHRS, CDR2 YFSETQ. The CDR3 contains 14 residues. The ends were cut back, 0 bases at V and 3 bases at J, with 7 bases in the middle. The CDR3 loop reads CASSLGGDYNEQFF. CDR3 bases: TGCGCCAGCAGCTTGGGAGGGGACTACAATGAGCAGTTCTTC.

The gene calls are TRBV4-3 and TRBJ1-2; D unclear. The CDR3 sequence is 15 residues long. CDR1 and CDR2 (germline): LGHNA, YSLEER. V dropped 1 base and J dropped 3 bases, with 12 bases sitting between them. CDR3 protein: CASSQGEGLDYGYTF. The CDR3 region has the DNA TGCGCCAGCAGCCAAGGGGAAGGGTTGGACTATGGCTACACCTTC.

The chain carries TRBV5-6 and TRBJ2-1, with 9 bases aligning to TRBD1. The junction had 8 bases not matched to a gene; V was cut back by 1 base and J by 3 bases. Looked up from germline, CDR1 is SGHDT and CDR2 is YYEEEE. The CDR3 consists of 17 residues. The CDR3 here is CASSLRQGVPLYNEQFF. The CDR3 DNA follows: TGTGCCAGCAGCTTGCGACAGGGGGTCCCTCTCTACAATGAGCAGTTCTTC.

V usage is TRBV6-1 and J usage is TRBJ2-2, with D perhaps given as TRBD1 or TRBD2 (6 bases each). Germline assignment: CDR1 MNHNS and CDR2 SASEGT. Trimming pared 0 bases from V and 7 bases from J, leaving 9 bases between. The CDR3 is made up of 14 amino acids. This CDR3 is CASSEAGGRGELFF. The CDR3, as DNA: TGTGCCAGCAGTGAAGCGGGGGGCCGCGGGGAGCTGTTTTTT.

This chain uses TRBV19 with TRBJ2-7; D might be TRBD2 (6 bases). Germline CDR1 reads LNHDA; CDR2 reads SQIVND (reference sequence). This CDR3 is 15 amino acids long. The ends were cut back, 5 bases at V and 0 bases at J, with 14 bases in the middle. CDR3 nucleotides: TGTGCCAGTAGTCATAGAAGGGGAGGCTCCTACGAGCAGTACTTC. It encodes CASSHRRGGSYEQYF.